The rows below give T cell receptor beta chains drawn from one sample of a study of CD8+ T cells in alopecia areata. Only in-frame clones appear in the TCRdb table, and some are missing; sequencing was by immunoSEQ multiplex PCR. The table includes about 270,000 clones, about three fifths detected once. The material was CD4+ T cells sorted from blood, obtained between weeks 51 and 54, from a patient treated with tofacitinib. These TCRs come from a human donor with alopecia areata. CDR3s include the opening cysteine and the closing phenylalanine or tryptophan. Fields, in order: D gene, J gene, V gene, clone size, CDR3 DNA, CDR3 protein. D genes are given only for firm matches. Where a row states a size, it is once, few, many or the class of an expanded clone; other rows omit it.

D gene: TRBD1; J gene: TRBJ1-5; V gene: TRBV16; clone size: .; CDR3 DNA: TGTGCCAGCAGCCAATTTACAGGGGGCGGTCAGCCCCAGCATTTT; CDR3 protein: CASSQFTGGGQPQHF
D gene: TRBD1; J gene: TRBJ2-5; V gene: TRBV5-4; clone size: .; CDR3 DNA: TGTGCCAGCAGCTTGGACAGGGGGCAAGAGACCCAGTACTTC; CDR3 protein: CASSLDRGQETQYF
D gene: .; J gene: TRBJ1-6; V gene: TRBV30; clone size: .; CDR3 DNA: TGTGCCTGGAGTGGCGTGACTACCTGGGATTCACCCCTCCACTTT; CDR3 protein: CAWSGVTTWDSPLHF
D gene: .; J gene: TRBJ2-4; V gene: TRBV4-1; clone size: few; CDR3 DNA: TGCGCCAGCAGCCCGACAGCGACGCTAGCCAAAAACATTCAGTACTTC; CDR3 protein: CASSPTATLAKNIQYF
D gene: TRBD2; J gene: TRBJ2-3; V gene: TRBV30; clone size: few; CDR3 DNA: TGTGCCTGGAGTGCCGGACTAGCGGGGAAGACAGATACGCAGTATTTT; CDR3 protein: CAWSAGLAGKTDTQYF
D gene: .; J gene: TRBJ2-3; V gene: TRBV5-1; clone size: few; CDR3 DNA: TGCGCCAGCAGCTTTGACGGGGGATCCACAGATACGCAGTATTTT; CDR3 protein: CASSFDGGSTDTQYF
D gene: TRBD1; J gene: TRBJ2-7; V gene: TRBV30; clone size: .; CDR3 DNA: TGTGCCTGGAGTGTGGACAGGGCTAACTACGAGCAGTACTTC; CDR3 protein: CAWSVDRANYEQYF
D gene: .; J gene: TRBJ2-2; V gene: TRBV29-1; clone size: .; CDR3 DNA: TGCAGCGTTGAAATGGGCACCGGGGAGCTGTTTTTT; CDR3 protein: CSVEMGTGELFF
D gene: .; J gene: TRBJ2-7; V gene: TRBV20-1; clone size: .; CDR3 DNA: TGCAGTGCTAGACAGGGCGAGCAGTACTTC; CDR3 protein: CSARQGEQYF
D gene: TRBD2; J gene: TRBJ2-1; V gene: TRBV2; clone size: .; CDR3 DNA: TGTGCCAGCAGGGCGGGACTAGCGGGGGGAGGTGAGCAGTTCTTC; CDR3 protein: CASRAGLAGGGEQFF
D gene: .; J gene: TRBJ1-5; V gene: TRBV29-1; clone size: .; CDR3 DNA: TGCAGCGTGCTGGGCCAGCCAAGACCAATAAACGTCAATCAGCCCCAGCATTTT; CDR3 protein: CSVLGQPRPINVNQPQHF
D gene: .; J gene: TRBJ2-7; V gene: TRBV7-9; clone size: few; CDR3 DNA: TGTGCCAGCAGCTTATCTGGCTACGAGCAGTACTTC; CDR3 protein: CASSLSGYEQYF
D gene: TRBD1; J gene: TRBJ2-1; V gene: TRBV18; clone size: .; CDR3 DNA: TGTGCCAGCTCACCACAGCAGGGGGTCTACAATGAGCAGTTCTTC; CDR3 protein: CASSPQQGVYNEQFF
D gene: TRBD2; J gene: TRBJ2-7; V gene: TRBV4-2; clone size: .; CDR3 DNA: TGTGCCAGCAGCCAAGCCATCAGCGGGGGTACCCACTACGAGCAGTACTTC; CDR3 protein: CASSQAISGGTHYEQYF
D gene: .; J gene: TRBJ1-1; V gene: TRBV30; clone size: .; CDR3 DNA: TGTGCCTGGAGAAGGCTCCTCGCGGACACTGAAGCTTTCTTT; CDR3 protein: CAWRRLLADTEAFF
D gene: .; J gene: TRBJ2-1; V gene: TRBV29-1; clone size: .; CDR3 DNA: TGCAGCGTTGAGGGACCCCGTCGGTTCTTC; CDR3 protein: CSVEGPRRFF
D gene: .; J gene: TRBJ1-2; V gene: TRBV29-1; clone size: .; CDR3 DNA: TGCAGCGCCGGGGAAGGGCCCTATGGCTACACCTTC; CDR3 protein: CSAGEGPYGYTF
D gene: TRBD1; J gene: TRBJ1-6; V gene: TRBV5-1; clone size: .; CDR3 DNA: TGCGCCAGCAGCCACGGGACAGCCGACTTTAATTCACCCCTCCACTTT; CDR3 protein: CASSHGTADFNSPLHF